This is a list of T cell receptor beta chains from one sample in a study of blood T cell repertoires in COVID-19. This table comes from immunoSEQ multiplex PCR, and its TCRdb copy is limited to in-frame clones, with some not included. The data contain tens of thousands of clones, approximately 84% of them seen just once; the ten biggest clones take up 14% to 15%. The sequenced sample was peripheral blood. Source of these receptors: a human donor in a cohort sampled during active COVID-19. The CDR3 runs from the conserved cysteine through the conserved F or W. Each record gives: CDR3 protein, CDR3 DNA, J gene, D gene, clone size, V gene. The D gene is left open where the match is weak. Where a row states a size, it is once, few, many or the class of an expanded clone; other rows omit it.

CDR3 protein: CASSLVGSGGADTQYF; CDR3 DNA: TGTGCCAGCAGCTTAGTGGGTAGCGGGGGGGCGGATACGCAGTATTTT; J gene: TRBJ2-3; D gene: TRBD2; clone size: NA; V gene: TRBV7-2
CDR3 protein: CASSPGLGGHSPLHF; CDR3 DNA: TGTGCCAGCAGTCCCGGATTGGGTGGGCATTCACCCCTCCACTTT; J gene: TRBJ1-6; D gene: NA; clone size: few; V gene: TRBV6-2/TRBV6-3
CDR3 protein: CASSAHRDRGSANEKLFF; CDR3 DNA: TGTGCCAGCAGCGCTCACCGGGACAGGGGGAGCGCTAATGAAAAACTGTTTTTT; J gene: TRBJ1-4; D gene: TRBD1; clone size: NA; V gene: TRBV5-4
CDR3 protein: CASSLKRGMNTEAFF; CDR3 DNA: TGTGCCAGCAGTCTCAAGAGGGGGATGAACACTGAAGCTTTCTTT; J gene: TRBJ1-1; D gene: NA; clone size: NA; V gene: TRBV27
CDR3 protein: CASSSRWGGSTEAFF; CDR3 DNA: TGTGCCAGCAGTTCCCGGTGGGGGGGAAGCACTGAAGCTTTCTTT; J gene: TRBJ1-1; D gene: NA; clone size: NA; V gene: TRBV6-5
CDR3 protein: CATRVSNTEAFF; CDR3 DNA: TGTGCCACTCGGGTTTCGAACACTGAAGCTTTCTTT; J gene: TRBJ1-1; D gene: NA; clone size: few; V gene: TRBV6-5
CDR3 protein: CASSPDRGQYGYTF; CDR3 DNA: TGCGCCAGCAGCCCGGACAGGGGGCAGTATGGCTACACCTTC; J gene: TRBJ1-2; D gene: TRBD1; clone size: NA; V gene: TRBV5-1
CDR3 protein: CASSPLTGGRYGYTF; CDR3 DNA: TGTGCCAGCAGTCCCTTGACAGGGGGCAGATATGGCTACACCTTC; J gene: TRBJ1-2; D gene: TRBD1; clone size: once; V gene: TRBV6-5
CDR3 protein: CASSQGVGAHPEAFF; CDR3 DNA: TGCGCCAGCAGCCAAGGGGTGGGAGCTCATCCTGAAGCTTTCTTT; J gene: TRBJ1-1; D gene: NA; clone size: once; V gene: TRBV4-1
CDR3 protein: CASSRQGARETQYF; CDR3 DNA: TGTGCCAGCTCACGCCAGGGGGCACGGGAGACCCAGTACTTC; J gene: TRBJ2-5; D gene: TRBD1; clone size: NA; V gene: TRBV18
CDR3 protein: CASSFPSGGVGEQFF; CDR3 DNA: TGTGCCAGCAGCTTCCCTAGCGGGGGGGTTGGTGAGCAGTTCTTC; J gene: TRBJ2-1; D gene: TRBD2; clone size: NA; V gene: TRBV7-8
CDR3 protein: CASSLDRDQPQHF; CDR3 DNA: TGTGCCAGCAGCTTAGACAGGGATCAGCCCCAGCATTTT; J gene: TRBJ1-5; D gene: NA; clone size: NA; V gene: TRBV11-2
CDR3 protein: CASSPDRGTEAFF; CDR3 DNA: TGTGCCAGCAGTCCGGACAGGGGCACTGAAGCTTTCTTT; J gene: TRBJ1-1; D gene: TRBD1; clone size: NA; V gene: TRBV6-5
CDR3 protein: CASTTTGAETQYF; CDR3 DNA: TGTGCCAGCACCACGACAGGGGCAGAGACCCAGTACTTC; J gene: TRBJ2-5; D gene: TRBD1; clone size: few; V gene: TRBV6-5
CDR3 protein: CASSWDRAAAGELFF; CDR3 DNA: TGTGCCAGCAGCTGGGACAGGGCGGCCGCCGGGGAGCTGTTTTTT; J gene: TRBJ2-2; D gene: TRBD1; clone size: NA; V gene: TRBV6-6
CDR3 protein: CASSPDSNYEQYF; CDR3 DNA: TGTGCCAGCAGCCCTGACTCGAACTACGAGCAGTACTTC; J gene: TRBJ2-7; D gene: NA; clone size: once; V gene: TRBV7-9
CDR3 protein: CASSPGTLNTEAFF; CDR3 DNA: TGTGCCAGCAGTCCCGGGACATTGAACACTGAAGCTTTCTTT; J gene: TRBJ1-1; D gene: NA; clone size: NA; V gene: TRBV6-4
CDR3 protein: CASSLLAGGLSTDTQYF; CDR3 DNA: TGTGCCAGCAGCTTGCTAGCGGGGGGCCTTAGCACAGATACGCAGTATTTT; J gene: TRBJ2-3; D gene: TRBD2; clone size: NA; V gene: TRBV5-6